What follows are 14 T cell receptor beta chains derived from one specimen sequenced in a study of blood T cell repertoires in COVID-19. The repertoire was sequenced with immunoSEQ multiplex PCR; TCRdb's copy has only in-frame clones and lacks some. Seen here are about 150,000 clones, about 85% observed once, and the top ten hold roughly 0.62%. Sequencing was performed on peripheral blood. The receptors derive from a man between 60 and 70 years old with COVID-19, enrolled during active disease.

The chain recombines TRBV7-2 with TRBJ1-1; 10 bases fit TRBD1. The junction had 8 bases not matched to a gene; V was cut back by 1 base and J by 0 bases. CDR3 length equals 18 residues. From germline, CDR1 is SGHTA and CDR2 FQGNSA. For the CDR3, the DNA is TGTGCCAGCAGCTTAGGCCGGGACAGGGGAGCCATGAACACTGAAGCTTTCTTT. It yields the protein CASSLGRDRGAMNTEAFF. Filled out from reference TRBV7-2 and TRBJ1-1, the complete variable domain reads GAGVSQSPSNKVTEKGKDVELRCDPISGHTALYWYRQSLGQGLEFLIYFQGNSAPDKSGLPSDRFSAERTGGSVSTLTIQRTQQEDSAVYLCASSLGRDRGAMNTEAFFGQGTRLTVV.

The chain recombines TRBV2 with TRBJ1-1, with 10 bases identical to TRBD1. The CDR3 runs to 17 residues. Germline CDR1 SNHLY, CDR2 FYNNEI. Trimming at V came to 0 bases and at J to 2 bases, leaving 6 bases not matched to a gene. CDR3 residues: CASSEAWGTGDNTEAFF. The CDR3 DNA sequence: TGTGCCAGCAGTGAAGCTTGGGGGACAGGGGATAACACTGAAGCTTTCTTT.

This rearrangement joins TRBV7-9 to TRBJ2-4; TRBD1 is a possible D gene (6 bases). The CDR3 has 16 amino acids. CDR1 and CDR2 from the germline V gene are SEHNR and FQNEAQ (reference sequence). With 5 bases removed from V and 5 bases from J, the gap between germline ends came to 19 bases. The CDR3 DNA sequence: TGTGCCAGCAGCCCCTTGAGGACAGAGTTAGAAAACATTCAGTACTTC. This translates into CASSPLRTELENIQYF.

V and J are TRBV5-5 and TRBJ2-3; TRBD2 is a possible D gene (5 bases). The CDR3 spans 14 residues. Trimming took 3 bases from V and 4 from J, leaving 12 bases between them. Germline V gives CDR1 SGHKS, CDR2 YYEKEE (reference sequence). The CDR3 is CASSWGSVADTQYF. In DNA, the CDR3 is TGTGCCAGCAGCTGGGGTAGCGTGGCAGATACGCAGTATTTT. The variable domain in full, completed from reference TRBV5-5 and TRBJ2-3, reads DAGVTQSPTHLIKTRGQQVTLRCSPISGHKSVSWYQQVLGQGPQFIFQYYEKEERGRGNFPDRFSARQFPNYSSELNVNALLLGDSALYLCASSWGSVADTQYFGPGTRLTVL.

V gene TRBV5-5 combines with J gene TRBJ2-1; TRBD2 matches 7 bases. CDR1 is SGHKS and CDR2 is YYEKEE in the germline V gene (reference sequence). There are 15 residues in the CDR3. V lost 0 bases and J lost 0; bases outside the gene matches: 0. CDR3 residues: CASSLGGSSYNEQFF. DNA for the CDR3: TGTGCCAGCAGCTTGGGCGGGAGCTCCTACAATGAGCAGTTCTTC.

This chain connects TRBV3-1 (or the pseudogene TRBV3-2) to TRBJ1-2; possibly TRBD1 for D (5 bases). This CDR3 region has 15 residues. V was clipped by 0 bases and J by 2 bases, with 10 bases between them. The V gene's germline CDR1 is LGHDT and CDR2 YNNKEL (reference sequence). The CDR3 spells CASSQDPDRNYGYTF. The CDR3 DNA sequence: TGTGCCAGCAGCCAAGACCCTGACAGAAACTATGGCTACACCTTC.

The chain links TRBV12-3 or TRBV12-4 to TRBJ1-5, with TRBD1 as a possible D gene (6 bases). V gave up 7 bases and J gave up 7 bases, with 14 bases separating them. The CDR3 length is 13 residues. The CDR3 nucleotides read TGTGCCAGCAACGGGGGGCTTCGGCAGCCCCAGCATTTT. Its protein product is CASNGGLRQPQHF.

The chain couples TRBV4-3 to TRBJ2-7; 8 nucleotides align to TRBD1. V was clipped by 0 bases and J by 3 bases; unmatched bases: 1. The CDR3 sequence is 14 residues long. Germline assignment: CDR1 LGHNA and CDR2 YSLEER. The CDR3 is CASSQEQGGYEQYF. Written as DNA, the CDR3 is TGCGCCAGCAGCCAAGAACAGGGGGGCTACGAGCAGTACTTC.

The J gene is TRBJ1-1, the V gene TRBV27, with D possibly matching TRBD1 (6 bases). This CDR3 comprises 14 residues. The ends were cut back, 1 base at V and 4 bases at J, with 10 bases in the middle. Germline V gene data show CDR1 as MNHEY and CDR2 as SMNVEV (reference sequence). Here the CDR3 DNA reads TGTGCCAGCAGTTTATTACAGGGTCTCACTGAAGCTTTCTTT. It codes for CASSLLQGLTEAFF.

The chain links TRBV27 to TRBJ2-6; TRBD1 agrees at 10 bases. The CDR3 spans 17 residues. Unmatched junction bases numbered 7, after V lost 7 bases and J lost 1 base. Germline CDR1 and CDR2: MNHEY and SMNVEV (reference sequence). The CDR3 DNA sequence: TGTGCCAGCACTCAGACAGGGGGCACATCTGGGGCCAACGTCCTGACTTTC. Its protein product is CASTQTGGTSGANVLTF. Together with reference TRBV27 and TRBJ2-6, the CDR3 gives the full variable domain: EAQVTQNPRYLITVTGKKLTVTCSQNMNHEYMSWYRQDPGLGLRQIYYSMNVEVTDKGDVPEGYKVSRKEKRNFPLILESPSPNQTSLYFCASTQTGGTSGANVLTFGAGSRLTVL.

CDR3 in amino acids: CASSSIRTGEDTIYF. The CDR3 DNA is TGTGCCAGCAGCTCGATACGGACAGGGGAAGACACCATATATTTT. The chain carries TRBV11-2 and TRBJ1-3; 9 nucleotides line up with TRBD1. The CDR3 runs to 15 residues. The ends lost 4 bases at V and 8 bases at J; junction bases unmatched: 9. The germline V gene has CDR1 SGHAT and CDR2 FQNNGV.

The chain uses TRBV30 and TRBJ2-7; a possible D gene is TRBD2 (7 bases). The CDR3 loop spans 12 amino acids. Per the germline V gene, CDR1 is GTSNPN and CDR2 is SVGIG (reference sequence). V was shortened by 5 bases and J by 6 bases, with 14 bases between the two germline ends. The CDR3 protein is CAWGGRGSEQYF. The CDR3 DNA sequence: TGTGCCTGGGGGGGGAGGGGGTCCGAGCAGTACTTC.

V usage is TRBV9 and J usage is TRBJ1-6; D is unresolved. Germline CDR1 and CDR2: SGDLS and YYNGEE. This CDR3 has 14 residues. V dropped 2 bases and J dropped 7 bases, with 10 bases sitting between them. The CDR3 sequence: CASSVRRENSPLHF. CDR3 nucleotides: TGTGCCAGCAGCGTGAGACGGGAAAATTCACCCCTCCACTTT. Together with reference TRBV9 and TRBJ1-6, the CDR3 gives the full variable domain: DSGVTQTPKHLITATGQRVTLRCSPRSGDLSVYWYQQSLDQGLQFLIQYYNGEERAKGNILERFSAQQFPDLHSELNLSSLELGDSALYFCASSVRRENSPLHFGNGTRLTVT.

The chain uses TRBV3-1 (or the pseudogene TRBV3-2) and TRBJ2-1, with a weak D call TRBD2 (6 bases). Germline V gene lookup returns CDR1 LGHDT and CDR2 YNNKEL (reference sequence). This CDR3 region has 15 residues. V lost 5 bases to trimming and J lost 0 bases, with 11 bases between them. CDR3 coding DNA: TGTGCCAGCAGCTACGACGGGAGCTCCTACAATGAGCAGTTCTTC. Protein sequence: CASSYDGSSYNEQFF.